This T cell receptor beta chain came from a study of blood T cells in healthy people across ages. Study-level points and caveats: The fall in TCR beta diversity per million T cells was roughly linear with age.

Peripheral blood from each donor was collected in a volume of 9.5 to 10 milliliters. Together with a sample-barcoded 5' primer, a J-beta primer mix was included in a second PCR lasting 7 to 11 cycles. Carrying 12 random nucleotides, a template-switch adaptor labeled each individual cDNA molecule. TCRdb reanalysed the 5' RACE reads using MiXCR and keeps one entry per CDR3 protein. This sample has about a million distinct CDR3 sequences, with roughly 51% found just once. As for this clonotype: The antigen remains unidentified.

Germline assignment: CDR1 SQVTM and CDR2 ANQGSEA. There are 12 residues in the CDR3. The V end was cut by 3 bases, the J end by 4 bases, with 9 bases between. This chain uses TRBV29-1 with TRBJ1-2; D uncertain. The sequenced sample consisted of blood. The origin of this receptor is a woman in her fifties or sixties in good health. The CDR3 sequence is CSVDRQLYGYTF. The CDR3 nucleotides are TGCAGCGTTGACAGGCAACTCTATGGCTACACCTTC.